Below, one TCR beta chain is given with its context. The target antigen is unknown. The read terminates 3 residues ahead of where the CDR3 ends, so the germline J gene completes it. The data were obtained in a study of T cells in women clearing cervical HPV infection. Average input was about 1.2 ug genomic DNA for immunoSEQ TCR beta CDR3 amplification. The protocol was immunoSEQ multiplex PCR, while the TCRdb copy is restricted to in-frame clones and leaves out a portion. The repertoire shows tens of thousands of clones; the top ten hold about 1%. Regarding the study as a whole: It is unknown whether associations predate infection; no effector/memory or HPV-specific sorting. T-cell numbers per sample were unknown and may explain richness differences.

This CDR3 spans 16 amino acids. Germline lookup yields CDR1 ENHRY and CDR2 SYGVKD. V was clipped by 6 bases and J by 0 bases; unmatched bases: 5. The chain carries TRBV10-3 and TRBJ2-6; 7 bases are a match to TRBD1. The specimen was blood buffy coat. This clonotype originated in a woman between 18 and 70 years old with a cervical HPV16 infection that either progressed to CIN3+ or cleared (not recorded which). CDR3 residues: CAISWDSLSGANVLTF. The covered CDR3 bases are TGTGCCATCAGCTGGGACAGCCTCTCTGGGGCCAACGTC.